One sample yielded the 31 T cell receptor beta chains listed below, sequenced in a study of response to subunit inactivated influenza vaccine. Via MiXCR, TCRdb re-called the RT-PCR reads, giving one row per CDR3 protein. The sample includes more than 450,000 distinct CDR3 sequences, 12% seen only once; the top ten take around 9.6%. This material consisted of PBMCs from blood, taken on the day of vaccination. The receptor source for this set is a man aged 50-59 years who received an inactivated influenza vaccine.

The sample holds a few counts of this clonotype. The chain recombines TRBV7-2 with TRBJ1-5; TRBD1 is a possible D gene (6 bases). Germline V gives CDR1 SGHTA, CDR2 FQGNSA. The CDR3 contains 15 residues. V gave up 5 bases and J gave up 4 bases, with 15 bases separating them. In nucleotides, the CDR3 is TGTGCCAGCAGCCCAGGTGTGGGACAAAATCAGCCCCAGCATTTT. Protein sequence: CASSPGVGQNQPQHF.

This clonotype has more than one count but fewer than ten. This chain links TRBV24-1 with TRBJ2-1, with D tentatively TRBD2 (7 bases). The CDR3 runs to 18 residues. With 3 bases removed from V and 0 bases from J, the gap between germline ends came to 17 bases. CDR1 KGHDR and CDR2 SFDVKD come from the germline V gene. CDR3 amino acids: CATSDPARGGHSYNEQFF. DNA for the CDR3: TGTGCCACCAGTGATCCCGCACGCGGGGGACACTCCTACAATGAGCAGTTCTTC.

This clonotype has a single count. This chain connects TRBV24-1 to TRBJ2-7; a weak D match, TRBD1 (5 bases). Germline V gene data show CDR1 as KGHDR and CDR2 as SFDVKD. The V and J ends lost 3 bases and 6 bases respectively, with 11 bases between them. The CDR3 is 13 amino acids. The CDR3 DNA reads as TGTGCCACCAGTGATGCGTTACAGGTCGAGCAGTACTTC. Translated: CATSDALQVEQYF.

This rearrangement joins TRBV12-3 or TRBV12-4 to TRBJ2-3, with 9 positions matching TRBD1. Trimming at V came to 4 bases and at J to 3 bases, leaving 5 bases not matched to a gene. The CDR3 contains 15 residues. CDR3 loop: CASSSRTGVTDTQYF. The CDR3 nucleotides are TGTGCCAGCAGTTCGCGGACAGGGGTGACAGATACGCAGTATTTT.

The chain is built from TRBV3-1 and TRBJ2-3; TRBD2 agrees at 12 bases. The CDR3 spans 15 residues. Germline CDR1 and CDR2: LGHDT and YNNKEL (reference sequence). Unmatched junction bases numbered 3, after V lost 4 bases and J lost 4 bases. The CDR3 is CASSPTSGGADTQYF. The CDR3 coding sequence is TGTGCCAGCAGCCCGACTAGCGGGGGAGCAGATACGCAGTATTTT.

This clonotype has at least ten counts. Here the CDR3 DNA reads TGTGCCAGCAGTGACAGTGACTACGAGCAGTACTTC. Its protein is CASSDSDYEQYF. This rearrangement joins TRBV2 to TRBJ2-7, with D uncertain. Germline loops: CDR1 SNHLY, CDR2 FYNNEI. The V end was cut by 3 bases, the J end by 3 bases, with 6 bases between. The CDR3 covers 12 residues.

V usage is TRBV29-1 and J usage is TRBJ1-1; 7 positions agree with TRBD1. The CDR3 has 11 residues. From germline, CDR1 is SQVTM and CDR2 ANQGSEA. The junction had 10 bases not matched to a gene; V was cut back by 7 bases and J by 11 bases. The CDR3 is CSAGRQGVAFF. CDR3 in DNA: TGCAGCGCCGGAAGACAGGGAGTCGCTTTCTTT.

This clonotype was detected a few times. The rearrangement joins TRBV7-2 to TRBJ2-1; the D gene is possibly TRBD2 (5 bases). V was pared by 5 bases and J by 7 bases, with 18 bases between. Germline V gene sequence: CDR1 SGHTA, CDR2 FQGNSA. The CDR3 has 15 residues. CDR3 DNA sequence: TGTGCCAGCAGCACCGTAGCGATTCCGGGTAATGAGCAGTTCTTC. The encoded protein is CASSTVAIPGNEQFF.

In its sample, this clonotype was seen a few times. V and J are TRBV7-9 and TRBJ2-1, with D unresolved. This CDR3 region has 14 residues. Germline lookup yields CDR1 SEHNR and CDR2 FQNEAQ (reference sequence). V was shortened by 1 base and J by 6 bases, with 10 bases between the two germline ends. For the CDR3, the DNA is TGTGCCAGCAGCTTAGATAGTCGGTTCAATGAGCAGTTCTTC. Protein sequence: CASSLDSRFNEQFF.

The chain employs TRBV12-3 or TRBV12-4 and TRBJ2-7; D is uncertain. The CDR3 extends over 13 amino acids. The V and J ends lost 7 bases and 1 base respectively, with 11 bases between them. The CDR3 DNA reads TGTGCCAGCACCGCGGACGTGTCCTACGAGCAGTACTTC. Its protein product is CASTADVSYEQYF.

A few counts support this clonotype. The CDR3 DNA sequence: TGTGCCAGCAGCCCAGAGACCAATCAGCCCCAGCATTTT. Translating it yields CASSPETNQPQHF. The J gene is TRBJ1-5, the V gene TRBV4-2, with D uncertain. The CDR3 extends over 13 amino acids. Germline V lookup: CDR1 LGHNA, CDR2 YNFKEQ. V gave up 4 bases and J gave up 3 bases, with 7 bases separating them.

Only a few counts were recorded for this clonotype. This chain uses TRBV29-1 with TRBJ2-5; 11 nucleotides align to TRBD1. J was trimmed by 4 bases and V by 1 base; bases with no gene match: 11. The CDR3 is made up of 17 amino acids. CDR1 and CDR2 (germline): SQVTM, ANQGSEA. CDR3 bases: TGCAGCGTTGAAGCCCCCAAGGACAGGGGGCCTGGAGAGACCCAGTACTTC. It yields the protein CSVEAPKDRGPGETQYF. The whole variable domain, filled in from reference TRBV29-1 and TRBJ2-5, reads SAVISQKPSRDICQRGTSLTIQCQVDSQVTMMFWYRQQPGQSLTLIATANQGSEATYESGFVIDKFPISRPNLTFSTLTVSNMSPEDSSIYLCSVEAPKDRGPGETQYFGPGTRLLVL.

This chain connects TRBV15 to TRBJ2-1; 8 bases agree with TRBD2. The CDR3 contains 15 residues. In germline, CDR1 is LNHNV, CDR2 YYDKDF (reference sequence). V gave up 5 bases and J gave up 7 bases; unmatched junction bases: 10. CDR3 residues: CATSPRGGPGNEQFF. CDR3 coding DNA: TGTGCCACCAGCCCACGGGGGGGGCCAGGGAATGAGCAGTTCTTC.

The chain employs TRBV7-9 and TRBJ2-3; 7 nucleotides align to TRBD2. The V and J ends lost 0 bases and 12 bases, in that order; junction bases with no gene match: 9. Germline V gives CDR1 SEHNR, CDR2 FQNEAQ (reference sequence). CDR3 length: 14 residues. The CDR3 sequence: CASSLAQSSGVQYF. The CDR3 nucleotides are TGTGCCAGCAGCTTAGCCCAATCCAGCGGGGTACAGTATTTT.

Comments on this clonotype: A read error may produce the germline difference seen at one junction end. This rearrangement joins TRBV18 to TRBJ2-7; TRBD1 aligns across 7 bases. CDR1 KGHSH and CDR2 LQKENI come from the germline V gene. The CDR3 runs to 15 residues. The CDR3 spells CASSPGETGSYVQYF. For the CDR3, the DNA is TGTGCCAGCTCACCTGGAGAGACAGGGTCCTACGTGCAGTACTTC.

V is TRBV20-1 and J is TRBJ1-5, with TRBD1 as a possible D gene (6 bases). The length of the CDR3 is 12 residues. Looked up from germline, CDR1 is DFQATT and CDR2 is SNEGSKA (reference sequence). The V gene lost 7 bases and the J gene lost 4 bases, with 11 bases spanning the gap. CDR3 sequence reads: CSVKQGNQPQHF. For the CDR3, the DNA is TGCAGTGTTAAACAGGGTAATCAGCCCCAGCATTTT.

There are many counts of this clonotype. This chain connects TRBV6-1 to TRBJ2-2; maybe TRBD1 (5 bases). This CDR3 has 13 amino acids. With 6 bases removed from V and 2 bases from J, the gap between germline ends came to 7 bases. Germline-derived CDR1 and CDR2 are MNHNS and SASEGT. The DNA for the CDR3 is TGTGCCAGCAGGGACACAAACACCGGGGAGCTGTTTTTT. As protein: CASRDTNTGELFF.

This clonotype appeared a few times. The chain's CDR3 is CASSLSGGRGNQPQHF. The DNA of the CDR3 is TGTGCCAGCAGTTTATCAGGGGGCAGGGGCAATCAGCCCCAGCATTTT. V is TRBV28 and J is TRBJ1-5; 8 nucleotides align to TRBD1. This CDR3 has 16 residues. Germline CDR1 is MDHEN and CDR2 is SYDVKM. V trimming: 1 base; J trimming: 2 bases; junction bases outside the gene matches: 4. Complete variable domain (other parts from reference TRBV28 and TRBJ1-5): DVKVTQSSRYLVKRTGEKVFLECVQDMDHENMFWYRQDPGLGLRLIYFSYDVKMKEKGDIPEGYSVSREKKERFSLILESASTNQTSMYLCASSLSGGRGNQPQHFGDGTRLSIL.

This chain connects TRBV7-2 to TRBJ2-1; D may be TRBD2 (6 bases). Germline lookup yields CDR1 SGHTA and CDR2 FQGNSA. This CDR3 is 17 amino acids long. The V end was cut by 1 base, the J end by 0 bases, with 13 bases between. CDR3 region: CASSLVLGLLSYNEQFF. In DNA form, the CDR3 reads TGTGCCAGCAGCTTAGTTTTGGGACTGCTCTCCTACAATGAGCAGTTCTTC.

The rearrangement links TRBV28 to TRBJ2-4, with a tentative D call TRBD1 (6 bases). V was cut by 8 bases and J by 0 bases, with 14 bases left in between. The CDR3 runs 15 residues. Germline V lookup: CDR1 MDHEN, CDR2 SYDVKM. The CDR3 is CASSPGDIAKNIQYF. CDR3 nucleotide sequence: TGTGCCAGCTCTCCAGGGGACATAGCCAAAAACATTCAGTACTTC.

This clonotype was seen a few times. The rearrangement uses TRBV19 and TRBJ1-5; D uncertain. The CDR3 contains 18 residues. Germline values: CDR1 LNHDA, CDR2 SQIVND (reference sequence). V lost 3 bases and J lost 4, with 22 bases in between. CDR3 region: CASSMARGRGEGNQPQHF. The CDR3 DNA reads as TGTGCCAGTAGTATGGCTCGGGGAAGAGGAGAAGGTAATCAGCCCCAGCATTTT. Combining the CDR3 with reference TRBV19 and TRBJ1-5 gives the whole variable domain DGGITQSPKYLFRKEGQNVTLSCEQNLNHDAMYWYRQDPGQGLRLIYYSQIVNDFQKGDIAEGYSVSREKKESFPLTVTSAQKNPTAFYLCASSMARGRGEGNQPQHFGDGTRLSIL.

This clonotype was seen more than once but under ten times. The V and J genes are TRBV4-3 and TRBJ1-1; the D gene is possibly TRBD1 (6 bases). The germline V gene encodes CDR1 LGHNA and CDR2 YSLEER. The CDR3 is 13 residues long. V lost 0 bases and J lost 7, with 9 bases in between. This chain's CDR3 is CASSQDGGREAFF. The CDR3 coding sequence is TGCGCCAGCAGCCAAGATGGGGGCCGTGAAGCTTTCTTT.

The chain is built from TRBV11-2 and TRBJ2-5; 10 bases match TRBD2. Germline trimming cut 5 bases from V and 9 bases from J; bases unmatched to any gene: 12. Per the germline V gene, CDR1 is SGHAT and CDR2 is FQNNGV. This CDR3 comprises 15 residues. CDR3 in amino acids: CASSPQAGGRVSQYF. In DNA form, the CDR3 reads TGTGCCAGCAGCCCCCAAGCGGGGGGGCGGGTGTCCCAGTACTTC.

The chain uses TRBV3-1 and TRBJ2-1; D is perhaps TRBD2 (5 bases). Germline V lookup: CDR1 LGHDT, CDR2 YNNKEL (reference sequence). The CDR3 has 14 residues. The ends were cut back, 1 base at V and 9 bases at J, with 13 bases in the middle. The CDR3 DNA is TGTGCCAGCAGCCAAGGTCCCTCCCGGGGTGAGCAGTTCTTC. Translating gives CASSQGPSRGEQFF.

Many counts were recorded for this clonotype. CDR3 amino acids: CASSPSALSYNEQFF. CDR3 in DNA: TGTGCCAGCAGTCCCAGCGCTCTCTCCTACAATGAGCAGTTCTTC. The chain recombines TRBV3-1 with TRBJ2-1; D remains unclear. The V end lost 6 bases, the J end lost 0 bases, and 12 bases lay between the germline ends. Per germline, CDR1 LGHDT and CDR2 YNNKEL (reference sequence). The CDR3 runs 15 residues.

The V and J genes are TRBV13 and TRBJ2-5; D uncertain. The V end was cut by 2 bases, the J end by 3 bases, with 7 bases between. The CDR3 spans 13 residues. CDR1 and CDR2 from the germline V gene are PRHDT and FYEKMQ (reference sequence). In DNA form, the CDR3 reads TGTGCCAGCAGCTTAAACCTGGAAGAGACCCAGTACTTC. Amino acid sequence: CASSLNLEETQYF.

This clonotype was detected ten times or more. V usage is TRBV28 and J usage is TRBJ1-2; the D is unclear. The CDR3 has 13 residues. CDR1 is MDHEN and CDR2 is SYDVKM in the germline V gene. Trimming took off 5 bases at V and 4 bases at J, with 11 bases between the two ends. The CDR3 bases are TGTGCCAGCAGTATCGGGGAGTTCTATGGCTACACCTTC. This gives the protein CASSIGEFYGYTF.

CDR3 nucleotides: TGCGCCAGCAGCCCCATCCTAGCGGGTCAAGGGGGCAATGAGCAGTTCTTC. It yields the protein CASSPILAGQGGNEQFF. The chain carries TRBV5-1 and TRBJ2-1, with 8 bases aligning to TRBD2. This CDR3 region has 17 residues. Germline V lookup: CDR1 SGHRS, CDR2 YFSETQ. Trimming cost V 4 bases and J 6 bases; bases outside gene matches: 15.

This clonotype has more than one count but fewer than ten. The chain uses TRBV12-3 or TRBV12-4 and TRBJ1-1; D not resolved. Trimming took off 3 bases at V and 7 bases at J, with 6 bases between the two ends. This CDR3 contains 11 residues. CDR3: CASSFSFEAFF. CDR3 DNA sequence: TGTGCCAGCAGTTTTTCATTTGAAGCTTTCTTT.

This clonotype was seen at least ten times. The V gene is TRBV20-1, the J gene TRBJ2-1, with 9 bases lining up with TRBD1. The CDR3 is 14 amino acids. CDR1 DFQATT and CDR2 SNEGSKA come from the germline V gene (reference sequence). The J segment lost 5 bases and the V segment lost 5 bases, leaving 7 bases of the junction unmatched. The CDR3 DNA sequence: TGCAGTGCTCACTACAGGGGGCACGACAATGAGCAGTTCTTC. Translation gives CSAHYRGHDNEQFF.

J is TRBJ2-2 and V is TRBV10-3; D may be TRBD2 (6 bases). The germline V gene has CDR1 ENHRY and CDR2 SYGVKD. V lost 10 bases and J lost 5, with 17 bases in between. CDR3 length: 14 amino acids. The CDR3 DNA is TGTGCCACCGCTTTAGCGGAAGAAACCGGGGAGCTGTTTTTT. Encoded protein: CATALAEETGELFF.